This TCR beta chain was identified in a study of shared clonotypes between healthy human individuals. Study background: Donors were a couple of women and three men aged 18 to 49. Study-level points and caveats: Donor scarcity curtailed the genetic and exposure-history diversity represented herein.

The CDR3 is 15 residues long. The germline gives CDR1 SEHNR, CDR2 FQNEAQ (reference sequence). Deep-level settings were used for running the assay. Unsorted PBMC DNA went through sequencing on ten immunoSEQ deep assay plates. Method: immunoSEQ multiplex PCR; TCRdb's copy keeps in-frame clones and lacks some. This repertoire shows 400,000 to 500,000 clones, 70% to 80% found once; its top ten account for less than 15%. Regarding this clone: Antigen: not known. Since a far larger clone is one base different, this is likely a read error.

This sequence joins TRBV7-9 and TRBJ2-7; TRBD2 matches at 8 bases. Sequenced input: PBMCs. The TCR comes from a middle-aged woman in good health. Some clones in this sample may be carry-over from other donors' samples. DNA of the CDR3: TGTGCCAGCAGTGACGTCACTAGCGGCTCCTACGAGCGGTACTTC. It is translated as CASSDVTSGSYERYF.